A selection of T cell receptor beta chains follows, all from one sample in a study of blood T cell repertoires in COVID-19. Measured with immunoSEQ multiplex PCR; TCRdb has only the in-frame clones, and not every one. The profile covers fewer than 200,000 clones, with roughly four fifths appearing a single time and 20% to 25% taken by the ten largest. Material for sequencing was peripheral blood. Receptor source: a woman older than 75 with acute or convalescent COVID-19. The CDR3 runs from the conserved cysteine through the conserved F or W. Each record gives: V gene, CDR3 protein.

TRBV5-1 | CASSFQGARDTQYF
TRBV4-1 | CASSRLAGGGSSYNEQFF
TRBV2 | CASSRGNQPQHF
TRBV5-1 | CASSLETGGSYEQYF
TRBV7-2 | CASSPRLGAGTEAFF
TRBV27 | CASKPGERNEQFF
TRBV3-1/TRBV3-2 | CASSQDHGEGPNLIYNSPLHF
TRBV4-2 | CASSQAPGLDNTGELFF
TRBV4-1 | CASSLIENTEAFF
TRBV5-8 | CASSLLGAGQGLYGYTF
TRBV5-1 | CASSLTGTVYNEQFF
TRBV18 | CASSTLAVQETQYF
TRBV12-3/TRBV12-4 | CASSSSETQYF
TRBV4-3 | CASSQERGFISPQHF
TRBV16 | CASSQPGQGYEQYF
TRBV2 | CASTISGANVLTF
TRBV29-1 | CSVEPKGLAGNEQFF
TRBV15 | CATSKGLAGEDTQYF
TRBV7-9 | CASSFPGQGGGNTEAFF
TRBV5-1 | CASSRLGSSGANVLTF
TRBV29-1 | CSALNNRDRGRKGSYEQYF
TRBV7-9 | CASSLGTGTPGHSPLHF
TRBV5-1 | CASSLLAGSTGELFF
TRBV7-9 | CASSLLQGANEQYF
TRBV10-1 | CASSLTSAVDTQYF
TRBV20-1 | CSVVTGGGYTF
TRBV5-1 | CASSLAGTGRTEAFF
TRBV5-1 | CASSLFSGERPDTQYF
TRBV11-2 | CALEGSLAGTGELFF
TRBV6-5 | CASKRAGEKLFF
TRBV7-2 | CASSLEGQGLWEQYF
TRBV5-1 | CASSERGEPYNEQFF
TRBV7-2 | CASRPDRFDPKAFF
TRBV6-5 | CASRPGGNYGYTF
TRBV6-5 | CASSPGLNQPQHF
TRBV10-1 | CASSESKSGGPDTQYF
TRBV7-9 | CASTNFPSPEQYF
TRBV6-2/TRBV6-3 | CASSPPGEPNYGYTF
TRBV19 | CASSADRGVEAFF
TRBV19 | CASCPNPGDADTQYF
TRBV3-1/TRBV3-2 | CASEPTGGSQYF
TRBV4-1 | CASSQTGLGNEQFF
TRBV14 | CASSQARGTEAFF
TRBV9 | CASRRTGTGGGTGELFF
TRBV4-1 | CASSQTSAELETQYF
TRBV20-1 | CSASSGRAADTQYF
TRBV5-1 | CASSYQGLAQETQYF
TRBV4-2 | CASSQADTASLNEQFF
TRBV3-1/TRBV3-2 | CASSSSGGSPLHF
TRBV5-6 | CASSLKRGTGGNSPLHF
TRBV5-6 | CASSLDGHLYEQYF
TRBV18 | CASSPRSLANTGELFF
TRBV11-2 | CASSDEQGAPGNTIYF
TRBV4-2 | CASSYGLANTGELFF
TRBV5-6 | CASSLGQAGYSNQPQHF
TRBV12-3/TRBV12-4 | CASSPSLVGELFF
TRBV5-6 | CASSRRQGAREAFF